The clone carrying this T cell receptor beta chain was recorded many times. The CDR3 is made up of 11 amino acids. Germline CDR1 DFQATT, CDR2 SNEGSKA (reference sequence). The V and J ends lost 2 bases and 12 bases respectively, with 11 bases between them. TCRdb redid the calling of the RT-PCR reads with MiXCR, one entry per CDR3 protein. Of hundreds of thousands of distinct CDR3 sequences listed, 14% are singletons. Sequencing input: memory CD4+ T cells from blood. The chain combines TRBV20-1 with TRBJ2-1; D is uncertain. This TCR was recovered from a female donor in good health, serving as a healthy control. The CDR3 coding sequence is TGCAGTGCTAGACGAGACTTCATGCAGTTCTTC. Encoded protein: CSARRDFMQFF.